The source of this T cell receptor (beta chain) is a study of blood T cell repertoires in COVID-19. For the study at large: Sites in the United States, Italy and Spain provided acute and convalescent COVID-19 samples. The analysed material was cDNA or gDNA that came from T cells, B-cell-depleted T cells, or PBMCs.

V was clipped by 7 bases and J by 4 bases; unmatched bases: 14. Per germline, CDR1 MNHNY and CDR2 SVGAGI (reference sequence). This CDR3 has 16 residues. TCRdb's table, derived via immunoSEQ multiplex PCR, lists solely in-frame clones and lacks some. The sample consists of some 100,000 clones, more than 85% of them appearing once. Material for sequencing was peripheral blood. This sequence was found in a man in his 60s with acute or convalescent COVID-19. The chain links TRBV6-6 to TRBJ1-2, with 8 bases aligning to TRBD1. The CDR3: CASTQDRAQHLYGYTF. CDR3 sequence (DNA): TGTGCCAGCACTCAGGACAGGGCCCAACACCTCTATGGCTACACCTTC.